This passage covers 18 T cell receptor beta chains from one sample sequenced in a study of long-term antiretroviral therapy in people with HIV. The assay used was immunoSEQ (version v3.0), run at survey level. Assay: immunoSEQ multiplex PCR; the TCRdb copy retains only in-frame clones and omits some. Altogether tens of thousands of clones are present, about 94% being singletons, with the ten largest covering 2.5% to 3.5%. The input for sequencing was unsorted PBMCs, taken 7.3 to 7.5 years after starting antiretroviral therapy. All receptors derive from a man aged 50 or older with HIV.

The J gene is TRBJ2-7, the V gene TRBV7-2; D could derive from TRBD1 or TRBD2 (5 bases each). Germline CDR1 reads SGHTA; CDR2 reads FQGNSA. V was shortened by 4 bases and J by 9 bases, with 16 bases between the two germline ends. This CDR3 spans 13 amino acids. The CDR3 DNA follows: TGTGCCAGCAGCTCTAGAGGGCCTGGGGGGCAGTACTTC. It translates to CASSSRGPGGQYF.

The chain combines TRBV27 with TRBJ2-5, with a weak D call TRBD1 (5 bases). Trimming cost V 0 bases and J 3 bases, with 8 bases left between them. The CDR3 consists of 14 residues. CDR1 is MNHEY, CDR2 SMNVEV, per germline (reference sequence). CDR3 amino acids: CASSLSRREETQYF. As DNA, the CDR3 is TGTGCCAGCAGTTTATCGCGCAGGGAAGAGACCCAGTACTTC.

The chain has TRBV19 and TRBJ2-7; D is unresolved. Germline V gene data show CDR1 as LNHDA and CDR2 as SQIVND (reference sequence). The V gene lost 0 bases and the J gene lost 1 base, with 4 bases spanning the gap. This CDR3 has 13 residues. CDR3 coding DNA: TGTGCCAGTAGTATAGATTTTTCCTACGAGCAGTACTTC. This gives the protein CASSIDFSYEQYF.

This sequence joins TRBV19 and TRBJ1-2; TRBD1 matches 9 bases. Trimming cost V 4 bases and J 4 bases; bases outside gene matches: 4. The CDR3 totals 14 residues. Germline V gives CDR1 LNHDA, CDR2 SQIVND (reference sequence). CDR3 protein: CASSKQGAGYGYTF. The DNA for the CDR3 is TGTGCCAGTAGTAAACAGGGGGCTGGCTATGGCTACACCTTC.

The V and J genes are TRBV9 and TRBJ2-7, with TRBD1 matching 7 bases. Germline V gene sequence: CDR1 SGDLS, CDR2 YYNGEE. V dropped 0 bases and J dropped 0; count of bases not matched to a gene: 6. The CDR3 covers 16 residues. The chain's CDR3 is CASSVEGDSHSYEQYF. The DNA for the CDR3 is TGTGCCAGCAGCGTAGAAGGGGACAGCCACTCCTACGAGCAGTACTTC.

V is TRBV27 and J is TRBJ1-1; D might be TRBD1 (5 bases). Trimming stripped 0 bases from V and 1 base from J, with 6 bases between. The CDR3 extends over 14 amino acids. Germline V lookup: CDR1 MNHEY, CDR2 SMNVEV (reference sequence). The CDR3 region is CASSLSGGNTEAFF. CDR3 bases: TGTGCCAGCAGTTTATCGGGGGGGAACACTGAAGCTTTCTTT.

The chain links TRBV27 to TRBJ1-6, with D possibly TRBD1 on 5 matching bases. The CDR3 consists of 16 residues. In germline, CDR1 is MNHEY, CDR2 SMNVEV (reference sequence). Trimming left V 1 base short and J 1 base short, with 8 bases between. CDR3 sequence: CASSLWGISYNSPLHF. CDR3 in DNA: TGTGCCAGCAGTTTATGGGGGATTTCCTATAATTCACCCCTCCACTTT.

This clone has just one count. The chain combines TRBV4-3 with TRBJ2-3; 11 bases are shared with TRBD2. Germline assignment: CDR1 LGHNA and CDR2 YSLEER. Losses at the gene ends were 1 base for V and 7 bases for J; bases not matched to a gene: 13. This CDR3 region has 18 residues. DNA for the CDR3: TGCGCCAGCAGCCAAGGGGTTGCCGGGACTAGCGGCTATAATACGCAGTATTTT. Protein: CASSQGVAGTSGYNTQYF.

This chain connects TRBV7-7 to TRBJ2-2, with D possibly being TRBD1 (6 bases). Germline CDR1 and CDR2: SSHAT and FNYEAQ (reference sequence). The CDR3 consists of 15 residues. V was trimmed by 1 base and J by 0 bases, leaving 6 bases between them. CDR3: CASSLGTANTGELFF. The CDR3 DNA is TGTGCCAGCAGCTTAGGGACAGCGAACACCGGGGAGCTGTTTTTT.

This chain connects TRBV27 to TRBJ2-3, with D possibly being TRBD1 or TRBD2 (7 bases each). CDR1 is MNHEY, CDR2 SMNVEV, per germline (reference sequence). The ends were cut back, 7 bases at V and 2 bases at J, with 28 bases in the middle. The CDR3 totals 19 residues. This CDR3 is CASTLSIQGGRGDTDTQYF. CDR3 sequence (DNA): TGTGCCAGCACCCTATCCATCCAGGGGGGGAGAGGGGACACAGATACGCAGTATTTT.

The V and J genes are TRBV5-4 and TRBJ2-1; D is perhaps TRBD2 (7 bases). The CDR3 sequence is 12 residues long. Deletions cut 7 bases from V and 5 bases from J, with 10 bases between. Germline CDR1 and CDR2: SGHNT and YYREEE (reference sequence). The CDR3 loop reads CASGGANNEQFF. The CDR3 DNA is TGTGCCAGCGGGGGGGCAAACAATGAGCAGTTCTTC.

This chain links TRBV4-3 with TRBJ1-2, with 7 bases aligning to TRBD1. This CDR3 is 16 amino acids long. With 1 base clipped from V and 2 bases from J, the junction kept 7 bases outside the gene matches. Per germline, CDR1 LGHNA and CDR2 YSLEER. The CDR3 nucleotides are TGCGCCAGCAGCCAAGTCCCAGGGGGAGGCAACTATGGCTACACCTTC. Amino acids: CASSQVPGGGNYGYTF.

The genes are TRBV4-1 and TRBJ2-2; the match to TRBD1 covers 7 bases. The CDR3 spans 14 residues. V was clipped by 7 bases and J by 4 bases; unmatched bases: 6. The germline V gene has CDR1 MGHRA and CDR2 YSYEKL. The CDR3 DNA follows: TGCGCCAGCACTGAGGGGGCGGGCACCGGGGAGCTGTTTTTT. Protein: CASTEGAGTGELFF.

The chain couples TRBV6-5 to TRBJ1-5; TRBD1 matches at 9 bases. The CDR3 extends over 14 amino acids. Germline V CDR1 and CDR2: MNHEY, SVGAGI. Trimming removed 6 bases from V and 8 bases from J; junction bases left unmatched: 8. The CDR3 region is CASSPNRGQEPQHF. The CDR3 region has the DNA TGTGCCAGCAGCCCGAACAGGGGGCAGGAGCCCCAGCATTTT.

This chain uses TRBV5-1 with TRBJ1-1; 7 nucleotides line up with TRBD1. CDR3 length: 15 amino acids. Germline loops: CDR1 SGHRS, CDR2 YFSETQ. Unmatched junction bases numbered 6, after V lost 4 bases and J lost 0 bases. CDR3 protein: CASSAEQGLNTEAFF. The CDR3 nucleotides read TGCGCCAGCAGCGCGGAACAGGGGCTGAACACTGAAGCTTTCTTT.

The chain couples TRBV10-3 to TRBJ2-2; D may correspond to TRBD1 or TRBD2 (5 bases each). V lost 7 bases, J lost 6 bases, and 15 bases lay in between. The CDR3 runs to 14 residues. CDR1 and CDR2 from the germline V gene are ENHRY and SYGVKD. The CDR3 loop reads CAITPTQGPGELFF. DNA of the CDR3: TGTGCCATCACCCCCACCCAGGGACCCGGGGAGCTGTTTTTT.

V is TRBV5-1 and J is TRBJ2-7; 7 positions agree with TRBD2. The CDR3 runs 16 residues. CDR1 SGHRS and CDR2 YFSETQ come from the germline V gene. The trim removed 4 bases at V and 3 bases at J, leaving 13 bases unmatched. The CDR3 coding sequence is TGCGCCAGCAGCGGCCACCTGGGGAGGGCCCTCTACGAGCAGTACTTC. It yields the protein CASSGHLGRALYEQYF.

The CDR3 DNA follows: TGTGCCAGCAGCGAGGCTAACCTCTCAGGCAATGAGCAGTTCTTC. Translating gives CASSEANLSGNEQFF. The rearrangement links TRBV13 to TRBJ2-1; no reliable D call. V was trimmed by 5 bases and J by 6 bases, leaving 17 bases between them. The germline CDR1 and CDR2 sequences are PRHDT and FYEKMQ (reference sequence). The CDR3 contains 15 residues.